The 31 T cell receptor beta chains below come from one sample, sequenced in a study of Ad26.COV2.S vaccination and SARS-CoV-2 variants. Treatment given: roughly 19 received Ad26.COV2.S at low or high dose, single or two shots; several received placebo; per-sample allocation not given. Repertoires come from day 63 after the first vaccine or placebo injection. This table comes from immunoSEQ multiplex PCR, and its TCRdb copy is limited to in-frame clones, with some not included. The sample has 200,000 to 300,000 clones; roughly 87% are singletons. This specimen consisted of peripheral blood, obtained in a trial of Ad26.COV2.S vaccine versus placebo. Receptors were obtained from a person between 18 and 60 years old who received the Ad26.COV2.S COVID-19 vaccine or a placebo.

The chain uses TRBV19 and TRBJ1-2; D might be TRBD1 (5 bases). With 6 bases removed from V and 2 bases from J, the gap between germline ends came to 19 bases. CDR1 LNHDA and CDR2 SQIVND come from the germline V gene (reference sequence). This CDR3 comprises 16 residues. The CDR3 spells CASRASTGGLNYGYTF. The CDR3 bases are TGTGCCAGTAGGGCCTCTACAGGCGGGTTGAACTATGGCTACACCTTC.

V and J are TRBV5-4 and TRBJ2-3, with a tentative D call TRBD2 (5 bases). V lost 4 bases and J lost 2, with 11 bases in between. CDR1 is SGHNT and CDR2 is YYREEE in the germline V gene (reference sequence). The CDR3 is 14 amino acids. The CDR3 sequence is CASSPGLVTDTQYF. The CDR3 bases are TGTGCCAGCAGCCCCGGACTGGTCACAGATACGCAGTATTTT.

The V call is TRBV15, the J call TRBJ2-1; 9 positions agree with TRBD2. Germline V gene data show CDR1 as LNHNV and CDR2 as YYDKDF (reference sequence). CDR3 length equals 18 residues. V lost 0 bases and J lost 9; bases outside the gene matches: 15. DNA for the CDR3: TGTGCCACCAGCAGAGATTCTCGGTCGGGCGGGAGGGCCCTTGAGCAGTTCTTC. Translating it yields CATSRDSRSGGRALEQFF.

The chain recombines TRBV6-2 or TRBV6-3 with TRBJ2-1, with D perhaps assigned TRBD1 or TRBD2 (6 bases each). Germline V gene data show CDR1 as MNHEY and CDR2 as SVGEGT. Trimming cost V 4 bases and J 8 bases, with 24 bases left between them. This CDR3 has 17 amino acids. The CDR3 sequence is CASSSAGAGNEGDEQFF. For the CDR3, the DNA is TGTGCCAGCAGTTCCGCAGGGGCGGGAAATGAAGGCGATGAGCAGTTCTTC.

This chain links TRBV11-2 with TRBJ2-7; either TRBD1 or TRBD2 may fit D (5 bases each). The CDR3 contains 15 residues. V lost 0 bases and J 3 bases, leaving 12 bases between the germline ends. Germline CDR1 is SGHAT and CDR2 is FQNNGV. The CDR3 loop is CASSLDRAGSYEQYV. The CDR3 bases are TGTGCCAGCAGCTTAGATCGGGCAGGGAGCTACGAGCAGTACGTC.

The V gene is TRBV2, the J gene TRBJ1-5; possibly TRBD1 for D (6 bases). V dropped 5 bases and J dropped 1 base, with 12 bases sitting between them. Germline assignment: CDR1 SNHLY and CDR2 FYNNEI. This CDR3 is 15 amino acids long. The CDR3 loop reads CASSQETGSNQPQHF. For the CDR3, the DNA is TGTGCCAGCAGTCAAGAGACAGGAAGCAATCAGCCCCAGCATTTT.

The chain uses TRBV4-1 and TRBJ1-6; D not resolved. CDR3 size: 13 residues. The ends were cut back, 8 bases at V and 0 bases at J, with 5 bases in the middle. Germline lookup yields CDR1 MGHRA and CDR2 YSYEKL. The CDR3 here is CASASSYNSPLHF. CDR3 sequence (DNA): TGCGCCAGCGCCAGCTCCTATAATTCACCCCTCCACTTT.

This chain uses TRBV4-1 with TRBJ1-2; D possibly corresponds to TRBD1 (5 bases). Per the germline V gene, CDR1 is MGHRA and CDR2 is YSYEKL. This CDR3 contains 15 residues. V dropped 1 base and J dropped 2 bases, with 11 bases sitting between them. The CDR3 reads CASSQGPGQNYGYTF. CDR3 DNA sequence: TGCGCCAGCAGCCAAGGGCCAGGACAAAACTATGGCTACACCTTC.

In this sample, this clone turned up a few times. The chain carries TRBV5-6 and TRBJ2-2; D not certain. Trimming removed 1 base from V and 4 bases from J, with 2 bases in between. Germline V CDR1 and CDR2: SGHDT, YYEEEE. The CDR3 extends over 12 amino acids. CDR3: CASSLTTGELFF. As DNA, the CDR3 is TGTGCCAGCAGCTTGACCACCGGGGAGCTGTTTTTT.

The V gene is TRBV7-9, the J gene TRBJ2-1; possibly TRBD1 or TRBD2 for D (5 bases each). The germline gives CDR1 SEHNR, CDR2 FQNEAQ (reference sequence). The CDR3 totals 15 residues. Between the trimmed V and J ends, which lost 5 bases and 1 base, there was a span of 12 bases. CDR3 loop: CASSLTGGSYNEQFF. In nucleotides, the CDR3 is TGTGCCAGCAGCCTAACAGGAGGTTCCTACAATGAGCAGTTCTTC.

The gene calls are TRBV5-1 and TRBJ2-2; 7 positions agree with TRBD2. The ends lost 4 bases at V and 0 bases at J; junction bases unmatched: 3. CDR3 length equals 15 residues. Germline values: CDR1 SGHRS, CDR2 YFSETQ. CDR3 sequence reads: CASSTLAANTGELFF. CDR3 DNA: TGCGCCAGCAGCACCCTAGCGGCGAACACCGGGGAGCTGTTTTTT.

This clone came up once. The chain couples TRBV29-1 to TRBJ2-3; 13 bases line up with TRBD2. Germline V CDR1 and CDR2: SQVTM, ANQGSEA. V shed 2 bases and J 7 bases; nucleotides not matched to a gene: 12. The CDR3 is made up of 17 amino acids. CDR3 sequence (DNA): TGCAGCGTTGAAAGGTCCGGGACTAGCGGGGTCCGGTATACGCAGTATTTT. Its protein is CSVERSGTSGVRYTQYF.

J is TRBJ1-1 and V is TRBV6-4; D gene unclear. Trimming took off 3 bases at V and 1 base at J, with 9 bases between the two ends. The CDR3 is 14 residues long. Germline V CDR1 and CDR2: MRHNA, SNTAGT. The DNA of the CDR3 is TGTGCCAGCAGTGAGGACTCTGAGAACACTGAAGCTTTCTTT. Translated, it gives CASSEDSENTEAFF.

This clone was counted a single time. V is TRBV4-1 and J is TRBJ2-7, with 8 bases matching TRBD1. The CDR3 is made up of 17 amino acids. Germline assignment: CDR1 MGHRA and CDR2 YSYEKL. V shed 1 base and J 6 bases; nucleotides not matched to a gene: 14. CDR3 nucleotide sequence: TGCGCCAGCAGCCAAGGGAGCATGGACAGGGTTTATTCCGAGCAGTACTTC. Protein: CASSQGSMDRVYSEQYF.

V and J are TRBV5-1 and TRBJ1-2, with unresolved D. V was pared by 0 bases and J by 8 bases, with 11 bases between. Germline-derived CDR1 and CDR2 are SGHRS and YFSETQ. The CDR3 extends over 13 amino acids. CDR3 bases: TGCGCCAGCAGCTTGGAGGGTGGACGAGGCTACACCTTC. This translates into CASSLEGGRGYTF.

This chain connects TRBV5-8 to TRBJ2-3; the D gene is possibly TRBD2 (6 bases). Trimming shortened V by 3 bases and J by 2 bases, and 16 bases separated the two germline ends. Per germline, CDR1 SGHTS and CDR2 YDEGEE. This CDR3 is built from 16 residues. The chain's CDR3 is CASSSALGGYTDTQYF. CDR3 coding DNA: TGTGCCAGCAGCTCGGCTTTGGGGGGTTACACAGATACGCAGTATTTT.

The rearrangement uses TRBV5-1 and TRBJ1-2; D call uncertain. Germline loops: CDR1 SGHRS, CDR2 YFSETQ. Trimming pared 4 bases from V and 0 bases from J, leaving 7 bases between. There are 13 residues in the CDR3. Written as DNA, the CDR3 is TGCGCCAGCAGCCCCCCCACTAACTATGGCTACACCTTC. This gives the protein CASSPPTNYGYTF. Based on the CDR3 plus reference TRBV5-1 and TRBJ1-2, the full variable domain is KAGVTQTPRYLIKTRGQQVTLSCSPISGHRSVSWYQQTPGQGLQFLFEYFSETQRNKGNFPGRFSGRQFSNSRSEMNVSTLELGDSALYLCASSPPTNYGYTFGSGTRLTVV.

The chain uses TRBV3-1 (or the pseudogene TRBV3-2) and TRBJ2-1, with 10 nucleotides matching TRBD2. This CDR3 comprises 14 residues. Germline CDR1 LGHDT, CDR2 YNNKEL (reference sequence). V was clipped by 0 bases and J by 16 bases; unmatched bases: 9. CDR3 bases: TGTGCCAGCAGCCAAGAGATGGCTAGCGGGAGCGGATTCTTC. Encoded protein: CASSQEMASGSGFF.

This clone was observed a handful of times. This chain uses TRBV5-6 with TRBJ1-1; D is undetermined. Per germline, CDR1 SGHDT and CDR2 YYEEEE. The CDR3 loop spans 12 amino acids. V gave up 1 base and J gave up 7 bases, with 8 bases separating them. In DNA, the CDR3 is TGTGCCAGCAGCTTGCGTGTTAATGAAGCTTTCTTT. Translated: CASSLRVNEAFF.

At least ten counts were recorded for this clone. CDR3 coding DNA: TGTGCCAGCAGCCAAGATGAAGGGTCTGGAAACACCATATATTTT. Protein: CASSQDEGSGNTIYF. The gene calls are TRBV4-2 and TRBJ1-3; D is ambiguous. Germline CDR1 LGHNA, CDR2 YNFKEQ. The V end lost 0 bases, the J end lost 1 base, and 7 bases lay between the germline ends. This CDR3 contains 15 residues.

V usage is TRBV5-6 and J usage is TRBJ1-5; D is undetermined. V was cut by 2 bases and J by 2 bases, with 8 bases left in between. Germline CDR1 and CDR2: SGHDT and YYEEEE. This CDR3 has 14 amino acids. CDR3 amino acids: CASSFSLGNQPQHF. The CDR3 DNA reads TGTGCCAGCAGCTTTAGTTTAGGCAATCAGCCCCAGCATTTT.

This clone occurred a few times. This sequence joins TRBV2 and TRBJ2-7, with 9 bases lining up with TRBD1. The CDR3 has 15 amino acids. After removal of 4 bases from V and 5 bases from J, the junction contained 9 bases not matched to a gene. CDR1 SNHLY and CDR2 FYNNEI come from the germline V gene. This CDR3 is CASSGRDRAANEQYF. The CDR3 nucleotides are TGTGCCAGCAGTGGTCGGGACAGGGCGGCCAACGAGCAGTACTTC.

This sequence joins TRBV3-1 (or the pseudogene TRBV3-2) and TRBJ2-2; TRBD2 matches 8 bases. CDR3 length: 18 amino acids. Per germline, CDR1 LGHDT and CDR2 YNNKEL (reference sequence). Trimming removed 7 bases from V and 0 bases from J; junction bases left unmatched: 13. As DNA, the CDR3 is TGTGCCAGCACGACTTCGAGGATAGCGGGGACGAACACCGGGGAGCTGTTTTTT. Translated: CASTTSRIAGTNTGELFF.

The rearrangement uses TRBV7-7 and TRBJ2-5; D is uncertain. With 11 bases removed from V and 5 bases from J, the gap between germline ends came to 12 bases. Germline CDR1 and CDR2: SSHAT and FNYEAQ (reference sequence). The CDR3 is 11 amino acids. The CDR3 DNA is TGTGCCGTGCGGATCGGGGAGACCCAGTACTTC. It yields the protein CAVRIGETQYF. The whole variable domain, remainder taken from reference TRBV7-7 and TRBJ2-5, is GAGVSQSPRYKVTKRGQDVTLRCDPISSHATLYWYQQALGQGPEFLTYFNYEAQPDKSGLPSDRFSAERPEGSISTLTIQRTEQRDSAMYRCAVRIGETQYFGPGTRLLVL.

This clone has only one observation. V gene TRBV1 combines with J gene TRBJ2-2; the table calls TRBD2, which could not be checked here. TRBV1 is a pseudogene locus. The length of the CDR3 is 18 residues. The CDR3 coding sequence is TGCACCAGCAGCCAAGGGGCGACTAGCGGGAAGAACACCGGGGAGCTGTTTTTT. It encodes CTSSQGATSGKNTGELFF.

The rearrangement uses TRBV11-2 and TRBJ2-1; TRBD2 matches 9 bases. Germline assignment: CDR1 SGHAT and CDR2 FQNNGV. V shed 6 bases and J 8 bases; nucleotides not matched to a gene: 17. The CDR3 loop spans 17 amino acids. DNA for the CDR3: TGTGCCAGCAGGAGGACTCGCGGGGCTAGCGGGAACTATGAGCAGTTCTTC. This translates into CASRRTRGASGNYEQFF.

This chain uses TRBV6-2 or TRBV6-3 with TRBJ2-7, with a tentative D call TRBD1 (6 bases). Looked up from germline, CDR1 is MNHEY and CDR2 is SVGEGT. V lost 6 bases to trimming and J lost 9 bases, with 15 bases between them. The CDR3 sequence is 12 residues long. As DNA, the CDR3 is TGTGCCAGCAGCAGACAGGCCGTAGTGCAGTACGTC. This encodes CASSRQAVVQYV.

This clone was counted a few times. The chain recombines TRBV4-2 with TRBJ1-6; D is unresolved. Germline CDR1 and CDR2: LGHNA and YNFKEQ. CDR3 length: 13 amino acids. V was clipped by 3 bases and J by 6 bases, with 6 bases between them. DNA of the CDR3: TGTGCCAGCAGCCATTACAGTAATTCACCCCTCCACTTT. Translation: CASSHYSNSPLHF.

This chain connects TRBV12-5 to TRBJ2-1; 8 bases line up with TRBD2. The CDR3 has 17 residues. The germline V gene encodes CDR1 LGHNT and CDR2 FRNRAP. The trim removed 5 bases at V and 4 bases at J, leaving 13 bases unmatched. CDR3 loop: CASGPNSAGAEYNEQFF. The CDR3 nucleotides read TGTGCTAGTGGTCCGAACTCAGCGGGGGCGGAGTACAATGAGCAGTTCTTC.

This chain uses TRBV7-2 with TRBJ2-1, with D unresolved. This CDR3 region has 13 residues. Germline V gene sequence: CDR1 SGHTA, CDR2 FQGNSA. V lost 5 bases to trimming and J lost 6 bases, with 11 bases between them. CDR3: CASSPGVRNEQFF. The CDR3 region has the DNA TGTGCCAGCAGCCCGGGTGTTCGCAATGAGCAGTTCTTC.

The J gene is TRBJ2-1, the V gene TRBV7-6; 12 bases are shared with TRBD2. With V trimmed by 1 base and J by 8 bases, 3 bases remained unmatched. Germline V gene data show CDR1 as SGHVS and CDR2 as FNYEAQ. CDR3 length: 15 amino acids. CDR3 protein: CASSLVPSGRDEQFF. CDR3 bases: TGTGCCAGCAGCTTAGTCCCTAGCGGGAGGGATGAGCAGTTCTTC.